These T cell receptor beta chains were read from a single sample in a study of blood T cell repertoires in COVID-19. The protocol was immunoSEQ multiplex PCR, while the TCRdb copy is restricted to in-frame clones and leaves out a portion. Here the sample spans 200,000 to 250,000 clones, roughly nine tenths being singletons. Sequences were obtained from peripheral blood. The receptors were sampled from a man between 60 and 75 years old with acute or convalescent COVID-19. The CDR3 runs from the conserved cysteine through the conserved F or W. D genes are given only for firm matches. Clone size is shown for a subset of rows, as once, few, many or a class of expanded clone.

v_gene: TRBV3-1/TRBV3-2; abundance: NA; d_gene: TRBD1; j_gene: TRBJ2-7; CDR3nt: TGTGCCAGCAGCCAGGGTCACGGACAGGGTTCCGAGCAGTACTTC; CDR3aa: CASSQGHGQGSEQYF
v_gene: TRBV5-1; abundance: NA; d_gene: TRBD2; j_gene: TRBJ2-7; CDR3nt: TGCGCCAGCACCCTTGGTCGGGGGGCCTACGAGCAGTACTTC; CDR3aa: CASTLGRGAYEQYF
v_gene: TRBV19; abundance: NA; d_gene: TRBD2; j_gene: TRBJ2-3; CDR3nt: TGTGCCAGTAGTATGGGGGCGGGACTAGCCGTGGATACGCAGTATTTT; CDR3aa: CASSMGAGLAVDTQYF
v_gene: TRBV6-4; abundance: once; d_gene: TRBD1; j_gene: TRBJ1-2; CDR3nt: TGTGCCAGCAGCCAGGACAGGTCTAACTATGGCTACACCTTC; CDR3aa: CASSQDRSNYGYTF
v_gene: TRBV6-5; abundance: NA; d_gene: TRBD2; j_gene: TRBJ2-1; CDR3nt: TGTGCCAGCAAACCTAGCGGTTTCGCCTACAATGAGCAGTTCTTC; CDR3aa: CASKPSGFAYNEQFF
v_gene: TRBV7-2; abundance: few; d_gene: NA; j_gene: TRBJ2-5; CDR3nt: TGTGCCAGCAGCTTAGCGATAACAGTTCAAGAGACCCAGTACTTC; CDR3aa: CASSLAITVQETQYF
v_gene: TRBV29-1; abundance: NA; d_gene: NA; j_gene: TRBJ2-3; CDR3nt: TGCAGCGTTGTAGGGGCTAGCGTTACTGTTGGAGATACGCAGTATTTT; CDR3aa: CSVVGASVTVGDTQYF
v_gene: TRBV19; abundance: once; d_gene: NA; j_gene: TRBJ1-1; CDR3nt: TGTGCCAGTAGGGTCCTTAGGGGTTCTGGTACTGAAGCTTTCTTT; CDR3aa: CASRVLRGSGTEAFF
v_gene: TRBV5-4; abundance: NA; d_gene: NA; j_gene: TRBJ2-1; CDR3nt: TGTGCCAGCAGCCTCCCCGGCGGGACTTTATACAATGAGCAGTTCTTC; CDR3aa: CASSLPGGTLYNEQFF
v_gene: TRBV5-1; abundance: few; d_gene: NA; j_gene: TRBJ1-5; CDR3nt: TGCGCCAGCAGCGCCGGCGCGGGGGCCGGGCAGCCCCAGCATTTT; CDR3aa: CASSAGAGAGQPQHF
v_gene: TRBV15; abundance: NA; d_gene: NA; j_gene: TRBJ1-1; CDR3nt: TGTGCCACCAGCAGAGGCTTTGGACAGAATGAAGCTTTCTTT; CDR3aa: CATSRGFGQNEAFF
v_gene: TRBV9; abundance: NA; d_gene: NA; j_gene: TRBJ1-2; CDR3nt: TGTGCCAGCAGCCAAGACAGGACCGCTTATGGCTACACCTTC; CDR3aa: CASSQDRTAYGYTF
v_gene: TRBV6-5; abundance: once; d_gene: TRBD1; j_gene: TRBJ1-6; CDR3nt: TGTGCCAGCAGTTACGACAGGGGGCGAGAATCACCCCTCCACTTT; CDR3aa: CASSYDRGRESPLHF
v_gene: TRBV6-5; abundance: NA; d_gene: NA; j_gene: TRBJ1-2; CDR3nt: TGTGCCAGCAGGGTCGGGATCCTGGTAGATGGCTACACCTTC; CDR3aa: CASRVGILVDGYTF
v_gene: TRBV30; abundance: NA; d_gene: NA; j_gene: TRBJ1-4; CDR3nt: TGTGCCTGGAGTGACGGCGGGGGTGGTGAAAAACTGTTTTTT; CDR3aa: CAWSDGGGGEKLFF
v_gene: TRBV27; abundance: NA; d_gene: TRBD1; j_gene: TRBJ1-5; CDR3nt: TGTGCCAGCAGTTTATCGACAGGGGTACAGCCCCAGCATTTT; CDR3aa: CASSLSTGVQPQHF
v_gene: TRBV5-1; abundance: NA; d_gene: TRBD1; j_gene: TRBJ1-2; CDR3nt: TGCGCCAGCAGCTTGGAGGGACAGGGGGCGTTAGGCTACACCTTC; CDR3aa: CASSLEGQGALGYTF
v_gene: TRBV19; abundance: NA; d_gene: NA; j_gene: TRBJ1-6; CDR3nt: TGTGCCAGTAGGCAGGAGGGAAATTCACCCCTCCACTTT; CDR3aa: CASRQEGNSPLHF
v_gene: TRBV6-5; abundance: NA; d_gene: TRBD1; j_gene: TRBJ1-1; CDR3nt: TGTGCCAGCAGCTCCCCGACAGGGAGAGACACTGAAGCTTTCTTT; CDR3aa: CASSSPTGRDTEAFF
v_gene: TRBV28; abundance: NA; d_gene: NA; j_gene: TRBJ2-2; CDR3nt: TGTGCCAGCAGTTCACCCCAACTTAACGGGGAGCTGTTTTTT; CDR3aa: CASSSPQLNGELFF
v_gene: TRBV7-9; abundance: once; d_gene: NA; j_gene: TRBJ1-2; CDR3nt: TGTGCCAGCAGCAAAACGGGAGGGAGCTTGGATGGCTACACCTTC; CDR3aa: CASSKTGGSLDGYTF
v_gene: TRBV9; abundance: NA; d_gene: TRBD2; j_gene: TRBJ2-3; CDR3nt: TGTGCCAGCAGCGGGCGCGGGACTAGCGATACGCAGTATTTT; CDR3aa: CASSGRGTSDTQYF
v_gene: TRBV27; abundance: NA; d_gene: NA; j_gene: TRBJ1-2; CDR3nt: TGTGCCAGCAGTTACAGGTATAGCTCTGGCTACACCTTC; CDR3aa: CASSYRYSSGYTF
v_gene: TRBV5-8; abundance: NA; d_gene: TRBD1; j_gene: TRBJ2-7; CDR3nt: TGTGCCAGCAGACCACAATTACAGGGGGGCTCCTACGAGCAGTACTTC; CDR3aa: CASRPQLQGGSYEQYF
v_gene: TRBV7-8; abundance: NA; d_gene: TRBD2; j_gene: TRBJ2-1; CDR3nt: TGTGCCAGCAGCCGAGAGATAGCGGGAGGGCTGTCCGTCTCCTACAATGAGCAGTTCTTC; CDR3aa: CASSREIAGGLSVSYNEQFF
v_gene: TRBV6-4; abundance: NA; d_gene: NA; j_gene: TRBJ2-1; CDR3nt: TGTGCCAGCAGTGTTAGAGACTCTAGTCGTACCAATGAGCAGTTCTTC; CDR3aa: CASSVRDSSRTNEQFF
v_gene: TRBV6-5; abundance: NA; d_gene: NA; j_gene: TRBJ1-5; CDR3nt: TGTGCCAGCAGGGGGACAACTTATAGCAATCAGCCCCAGCATTTT; CDR3aa: CASRGTTYSNQPQHF
v_gene: TRBV6-6; abundance: once; d_gene: NA; j_gene: TRBJ2-5; CDR3nt: TGTGCCAGCAGTTATCGGGGGACCAAGGAGACCCAGTACTTC; CDR3aa: CASSYRGTKETQYF
v_gene: TRBV30; abundance: NA; d_gene: NA; j_gene: TRBJ2-7; CDR3nt: TGTGCCTGGATTAAAGGGGACGAGCAGTACTTC; CDR3aa: CAWIKGDEQYF
v_gene: TRBV30; abundance: once; d_gene: TRBD2; j_gene: TRBJ2-7; CDR3nt: TGTGCCTGGAAGGTAGCGGGAGGGTACGAGCAGTACTTC; CDR3aa: CAWKVAGGYEQYF
v_gene: TRBV7-3; abundance: NA; d_gene: NA; j_gene: TRBJ2-7; CDR3nt: TGTGCCAGCAGCTTAAAGGTGGCAGGTCTACAGTACTTC; CDR3aa: CASSLKVAGLQYF
v_gene: TRBV7-3; abundance: NA; d_gene: TRBD2; j_gene: TRBJ2-1; CDR3nt: TGTGCCAGCAGCTTAACTAGCGGGAGAAGGTTAGGTAGTGATGAGCAGTTCTTC; CDR3aa: CASSLTSGRRLGSDEQFF
v_gene: TRBV6-6; abundance: NA; d_gene: TRBD1; j_gene: TRBJ2-7; CDR3nt: TGTGCCAGCAGTCCGACAGGGGCTTCGTCCTACGAGCAGTACTTC; CDR3aa: CASSPTGASSYEQYF
v_gene: TRBV5-6; abundance: NA; d_gene: TRBD2; j_gene: TRBJ2-3; CDR3nt: TGTGCCAGCAGCCAGACTAGCGGATTTCCCACAGATACGCAGTATTTT; CDR3aa: CASSQTSGFPTDTQYF
v_gene: TRBV7-8; abundance: NA; d_gene: NA; j_gene: TRBJ2-7; CDR3nt: TGTGCCAGCAGCTTAGTGCGGACAAGAGGCTACGAGCAGTACTTC; CDR3aa: CASSLVRTRGYEQYF
v_gene: TRBV7-2; abundance: NA; d_gene: NA; j_gene: TRBJ2-6; CDR3nt: TGTGCCAGCAGCTTAGTGGGCAGCTCCGACGTCCTGACTTTC; CDR3aa: CASSLVGSSDVLTF
v_gene: TRBV5-8; abundance: NA; d_gene: NA; j_gene: TRBJ1-4; CDR3nt: TGTGCCAGCAGCTTGATTTTTAGTCAGGGGTCTGAAAAACTGTTTTTT; CDR3aa: CASSLIFSQGSEKLFF
v_gene: TRBV7-2; abundance: NA; d_gene: NA; j_gene: TRBJ1-1; CDR3nt: TGTGCCAGCAGCTTTTGGCTCCATGAGGGAGCTTTCTTT; CDR3aa: CASSFWLHEGAFF
v_gene: TRBV18; abundance: once; d_gene: NA; j_gene: TRBJ1-4; CDR3nt: TGTGCCAGCTCACCAGACGGGGGTAATGAAAAACTGTTTTTT; CDR3aa: CASSPDGGNEKLFF
v_gene: TRBV4-3; abundance: NA; d_gene: TRBD2; j_gene: TRBJ2-3; CDR3nt: TGCGCCAGCAGCCAGGGACTAGTGTTAGATACGCAGTATTTT; CDR3aa: CASSQGLVLDTQYF